Following are 20 T cell receptor beta chains from one sample sequenced in a study of shared clonotypes between healthy human individuals. Assay: immunoSEQ multiplex PCR; the TCRdb copy retains only in-frame clones and omits some. Seen here are more than 900,000 clones, about 80% observed once, and the top ten hold roughly 0.57%. The sample was memory CD4+ T cells from PBMCs. Specified subset: CD45RA-negative fraction. Receptor source: a man between 18 and 29 years old in good health. Some clones in this sample may be carry-over from other donors' samples.

At least ten counts were recorded for this clone. The chain recombines TRBV11-3 with TRBJ1-5, with 10 bases lining up with TRBD1. J lost 2 bases, V lost 2 bases, and 9 bases had no gene match. The CDR3 contains 18 residues. Germline V gives CDR1 SGHNT, CDR2 YENEEA. The CDR3 DNA reads TGTGCCAGCAGCTTATTGACGACCGGGACAGGGGGCAATCAGCCCCAGCATTTT. This encodes CASSLLTTGTGGNQPQHF.

This clone occurred once. The genes are TRBV4-3 and TRBJ2-2; D gene unclear. From germline, CDR1 is LGHNA and CDR2 YSLEER. The V gene lost 4 bases and the J gene lost 3 bases, with 15 bases spanning the gap. CDR3 length equals 16 residues. CDR3 nucleotide sequence: TGCGCCAGCAGCCGAGGTCGTAGATCGGACACCGGGGAGCTGTTTTTT. Its protein product is CASSRGRRSDTGELFF.

The chain has TRBV5-5 and TRBJ1-1; D ambiguous. There are 12 residues in the CDR3. Per germline, CDR1 SGHKS and CDR2 YYEKEE (reference sequence). The V gene lost 3 bases and the J gene lost 1 base, with 4 bases spanning the gap. The DNA of the CDR3 is TGTGCCAGCAGCTCAAAGAACACTGAAGCTTTCTTT. Its protein product is CASSSKNTEAFF.

The chain has TRBV6-1 and TRBJ2-2, with a tentative D call TRBD2 (6 bases). The CDR3 is 15 amino acids. V was clipped by 7 bases and J by 7 bases, with 19 bases between them. Germline V gene lookup returns CDR1 MNHNS and CDR2 SASEGT. CDR3 in DNA: TGTGCCAGCACCCCCTCCTCGGCGGGGAACGGGGAGCTGTTTTTT. This sequence encodes CASTPSSAGNGELFF.

The V and J genes are TRBV27 and TRBJ2-4, with TRBD1 matching over 7 bases. CDR3 length: 14 amino acids. Trimming cost V 5 bases and J 8 bases; bases outside gene matches: 9. Germline assignment: CDR1 MNHEY and CDR2 SMNVEV (reference sequence). The CDR3 here is CASSQQGGMDIQYF. The CDR3 region has the DNA TGTGCCAGCAGTCAACAAGGGGGCATGGACATTCAGTACTTC.

This clone was detected ten times or more. A read error may produce the germline difference seen at one junction end. The same CDR3 is also encoded by other DNA sequences in this sample. CDR3 amino acids: CASSLEGPYEQYF. DNA of the CDR3: TGTGCCAGCAGTTTAGAGGGTCCTTACGAACAGTACTTC. This sequence joins TRBV28 and TRBJ2-7; D is perhaps TRBD2 (5 bases). Looked up from germline, CDR1 is MDHEN and CDR2 is SYDVKM. The CDR3 consists of 13 residues. Combining the CDR3 with reference TRBV28 and TRBJ2-7 gives the whole variable domain DVKVTQSSRYLVKRTGEKVFLECVQDMDHENMFWYRQDPGLGLRLIYFSYDVKMKEKGDIPEGYSVSREKKERFSLILESASTNQTSMYLCASSLEGPYEQYFGPGTRLTVT.

A single count supports this clone. The DNA for the CDR3 is TGTGCCACCCTGTTAGCGAGGACCTACGAGCAGTACTTC. This codes for CATLLARTYEQYF. The chain is built from TRBV6-1 and TRBJ2-7, with D possibly matching TRBD2 (5 bases). V was trimmed by 10 bases and J by 2 bases, leaving 15 bases between them. The CDR3 is 13 residues long. In germline, CDR1 is MNHNS, CDR2 SASEGT.

As to this clone: A read error may be the cause here, since a much bigger clone is one base away. This chain joins TRBV7-8 and TRBJ2-5; the D is unclear. Germline V gene data show CDR1 as SGHVS and CDR2 as FQNEAQ. The CDR3 length is 11 residues. V was clipped by 5 bases and J by 0 bases, with 1 base between them. In DNA, the CDR3 is TGTGCCAGCAGCGACCAAGAGACCCAGTACTTC. This encodes CASSDQETQYF. The full variable domain, in which reference TRBV7-8 and TRBJ2-5 provide the parts outside the CDR3, is GAGVSQSPRYKVAKRGQDVALRCDPISGHVSLFWYQQALGQGPEFLTYFQNEAQLDKSGLPSDRFFAERPEGSVSTLKIQRTQQEDSAVYLCASSDQETQYFGPGTRLLVL.

The count of this clone is one. This chain joins TRBV18 and TRBJ1-5, with 7 bases that match TRBD1. Germline values: CDR1 KGHSH, CDR2 LQKENI. Trimming removed 5 bases from V and 0 bases from J; junction bases left unmatched: 7. The length of the CDR3 is 16 residues. CDR3 protein: CASSAGQINSNQPQHF. The CDR3 nucleotides are TGTGCCAGCTCAGCGGGACAGATCAATAGCAATCAGCCCCAGCATTTT.

This clone was recorded a few times. V is TRBV27 and J is TRBJ2-6; a possible D gene is TRBD1 (8 bases). CDR1 and CDR2 from the germline V gene are MNHEY and SMNVEV (reference sequence). The CDR3 covers 18 residues. The ends were cut back, 6 bases at V and 2 bases at J, with 20 bases in the middle. CDR3 DNA: TGTGCCAGCAGCCCCACTTGGACAGGGAGGGCTGGGGCCAACGTCCTGACTTTC. The encoded protein is CASSPTWTGRAGANVLTF.

This sequence joins TRBV2 and TRBJ1-1; D remains unclear. In germline, CDR1 is SNHLY, CDR2 FYNNEI. This CDR3 contains 14 residues. V lost 8 bases and J 4 bases, leaving 17 bases between the germline ends. CDR3 nucleotides: TGTGCCAGCCAGGTAGACCGCCGGGGCACTGAAGCTTTCTTT. Its translation is CASQVDRRGTEAFF.

The chain has TRBV11-3 and TRBJ2-1, with D unclear. Trimming stripped 3 bases from V and 10 bases from J, with 13 bases between. CDR1 is SGHNT and CDR2 is YENEEA in the germline V gene. The CDR3 loop spans 13 amino acids. The CDR3 DNA reads as TGTGCCAGCAGCTTCGCACCCCGATACGAGCAGTTCTTC. As protein: CASSFAPRYEQFF.

The rearrangement joins TRBV7-6 to TRBJ2-5, with TRBD2 as a possible D gene (6 bases). CDR1 is SGHVS and CDR2 is FNYEAQ in the germline V gene. The CDR3 consists of 16 residues. V gave up 0 bases and J gave up 3 bases, with 14 bases separating them. The CDR3 sequence is CASSLALSWGEETQYF. CDR3 coding DNA: TGTGCCAGCAGCTTAGCTCTCTCGTGGGGGGAAGAGACCCAGTACTTC. Supplemented by reference TRBV7-6 and TRBJ2-5, the full variable domain reads GAGVSQSPRYKVTKRGQDVALRCDPISGHVSLYWYRQALGQGPEFLTYFNYEAQQDKSGLPNDRFSAERPEGSISTLTIQRTEQRDSAMYRCASSLALSWGEETQYFGPGTRLLVL.

The J gene is TRBJ2-7, the V gene TRBV7-2; TRBD1 matches at 7 bases. CDR3 size: 15 residues. Trimming took 5 bases from V and 3 from J; bases not matched to a gene: 10. CDR1 and CDR2 from the germline V gene are SGHTA and FQGNSA. This CDR3 is CASSPAGDSLYEQYF. The DNA for the CDR3 is TGTGCCAGCAGCCCAGCCGGGGACAGTCTCTACGAGCAGTACTTC. Using reference TRBV7-2 and TRBJ2-7 for the parts outside the CDR3, the full variable domain is GAGVSQSPSNKVTEKGKDVELRCDPISGHTALYWYRQSLGQGLEFLIYFQGNSAPDKSGLPSDRFSAERTGGSVSTLTIQRTQQEDSAVYLCASSPAGDSLYEQYFGPGTRLTVT.

The J gene is TRBJ2-7, the V gene TRBV4-1; D may be TRBD1 or TRBD2 (6 bases each). The CDR3 is 19 amino acids. Germline CDR1 and CDR2: MGHRA and YSYEKL. The V end lost 0 bases, the J end lost 0 bases, and 21 bases lay between the germline ends. The CDR3 sequence is CASSQDRIGGGTSSYEQYF. The CDR3 bases are TGCGCCAGCAGCCAAGATCGGATAGGGGGAGGAACGAGCTCCTACGAGCAGTACTTC.

V usage is TRBV21-1 and J usage is TRBJ2-1; the D segment call TRBD2 is taken from the table without a DNA check. TRBV21-1 constitutes a pseudogene. The CDR3 is made up of 18 amino acids. CDR3 amino acids: CASSVRLAGGPTYNEQFF. CDR3 DNA sequence: TGTGCCAGCAGCGTACGACTAGCGGGAGGGCCGACGTACAATGAGCAGTTCTTC.

The chain joins TRBV6-5 to TRBJ2-1, with 7 bases matching TRBD2. CDR3 size: 16 residues. CDR1 and CDR2 from the germline V gene are MNHEY and SVGAGI. V dropped 2 bases and J dropped 6; count of bases not matched to a gene: 10. CDR3 nucleotide sequence: TGTGCCAGCAGTTACAGGCCTAGCGGCTCGAGCAATGAGCAGTTCTTC. Translating it yields CASSYRPSGSSNEQFF.

CDR3 in amino acids: CASGPPGARNEQFF. Written as DNA, the CDR3 is TGCGCCAGCGGCCCTCCAGGGGCGCGTAATGAGCAGTTCTTC. The genes are TRBV5-1 and TRBJ2-1, with TRBD1 as a possible D gene (6 bases). The CDR3 is made up of 14 amino acids. V lost 7 bases and J lost 7, with 18 bases in between. Germline V gives CDR1 SGHRS, CDR2 YFSETQ.

There are a few counts of this clone. This sequence joins TRBV6-1 and TRBJ1-1, with D hard to call. The V end lost 4 bases, the J end lost 0 bases, and 9 bases lay between the germline ends. This CDR3 has 14 residues. Germline-derived CDR1 and CDR2 are MNHNS and SASEGT. The CDR3 region is CASSALPMNTEAFF. Written as DNA, the CDR3 is TGTGCCAGCAGTGCCCTACCAATGAACACTGAAGCTTTCTTT.

Written as DNA, the CDR3 is TGCGCCAGCAGCCAAGGACCAGGGGCGCGTGGCTACACCTTC. Translated: CASSQGPGARGYTF. This rearrangement joins TRBV4-1 to TRBJ1-2, with D possibly TRBD1 on 6 matching bases. Trimming took off 1 base at V and 7 bases at J, with 13 bases between the two ends. The CDR3 spans 14 residues. Per the germline V gene, CDR1 is MGHRA and CDR2 is YSYEKL.